A single sample is the source of the 20 T cell receptor beta chains below, sequenced in a study of control samples from healthy donors and cancer patients. Method: immunoSEQ multiplex PCR; TCRdb's copy keeps in-frame clones and lacks some. The repertoire holds tens of thousands of clones, with over 85% as singletons. Source material: blood. The receptors stem from a man aged 45 to 65 in good health.

The rearrangement joins TRBV12-5 to TRBJ1-1, with 7 nucleotides matching TRBD1. The CDR3 extends over 16 amino acids. J was trimmed by 4 bases and V by 6 bases; bases with no gene match: 14. The germline V gene encodes CDR1 LGHNT and CDR2 FRNRAP. The CDR3 loop is CASGHDRAPLSTEAFF. In DNA, the CDR3 is TGTGCTAGTGGCCACGACAGGGCTCCTTTGAGCACTGAAGCTTTCTTT. The whole variable domain, remainder taken from reference TRBV12-5 and TRBJ1-1, is DARVTQTPRHKVTEMGQEVTMRCQPILGHNTVFWYRQTMMQGLELLAYFRNRAPLDDSGMPKDRFSAEMPDATLATLKIQPSEPRDSAVYFCASGHDRAPLSTEAFFGQGTRLTVV.

This CDR3 is CASTLGTANTEAFF. The CDR3 nucleotides are TGTGCCAGCACTCTGGGGACGGCGAACACTGAAGCTTTCTTT. V gene TRBV5-5 combines with J gene TRBJ1-1; perhaps TRBD1 as D (5 bases). This CDR3 is built from 14 residues. Trimming left V 6 bases short and J 1 base short, with 13 bases between. Germline CDR1 reads SGHKS; CDR2 reads YYEKEE (reference sequence).

The gene calls are TRBV11-3 and TRBJ2-4, with D perhaps matching TRBD1 (6 bases). Germline CDR1 SGHNT, CDR2 YENEEA. The CDR3 runs 15 residues. V dropped 5 bases and J dropped 0 bases, with 11 bases sitting between them. CDR3 sequence reads: CASSGGLLAKNIQYF. DNA of the CDR3: TGTGCCAGCAGCGGGGGCTTACTAGCCAAAAACATTCAGTACTTC.

This rearrangement joins TRBV4-1 to TRBJ2-5, with 7 nucleotides matching TRBD1. The V gene's germline CDR1 is MGHRA and CDR2 YSYEKL. The trim removed 1 base at V and 1 base at J, leaving 9 bases unmatched. This CDR3 is 17 amino acids long. CDR3 coding DNA: TGCGCCAGCAGCCAAGGGTTCGGGACAGCCCTCCAAGAGACCCAGTACTTC. It specifies CASSQGFGTALQETQYF.

V and J are TRBV19 and TRBJ1-3; D not resolved. The CDR3 contains 14 residues. The V end lost 5 bases, the J end lost 0 bases, and 8 bases lay between the germline ends. Germline CDR1 and CDR2: LNHDA and SQIVND (reference sequence). The CDR3 spells CASSSRGSGNTIYF. CDR3 nucleotide sequence: TGTGCCAGTAGTTCTCGGGGCTCTGGAAACACCATATATTTT.

J is TRBJ2-2 and V is TRBV6-1, with a tentative D call TRBD1 (6 bases). The CDR3 has 15 residues. Trimming cost V 1 base and J 4 bases, with 10 bases left between them. CDR1 MNHNS and CDR2 SASEGT come from the germline V gene. CDR3 DNA: TGTGCCAGCAGTGAAGGGGGGACAAGCACCGGGGAGCTGTTTTTT. This codes for CASSEGGTSTGELFF.

The rearrangement joins TRBV5-6 to TRBJ2-7, with 9 bases matching TRBD1. V lost 5 bases to trimming and J lost 3 bases; unmatched junction nucleotides: 9. Germline lookup yields CDR1 SGHDT and CDR2 YYEEEE. This CDR3 has 15 residues. CDR3 DNA: TGTGCCAGCAGTCCCATCGGGACAGGGTTCTACGAGCAGTACTTC. Its protein is CASSPIGTGFYEQYF.

DNA of the CDR3: TGCGCCAGCAGCCGTCGGGACAGGGGAGGGTATGGCTACACCTTC. Protein: CASSRRDRGGYGYTF. The V gene is TRBV4-1, the J gene TRBJ1-2; 10 nucleotides agree with TRBD1. Germline V gene sequence: CDR1 MGHRA, CDR2 YSYEKL. This CDR3 spans 15 amino acids. The ends lost 4 bases at V and 5 bases at J; junction bases unmatched: 7.

The CDR3 nucleotides are TGTGCCAGCAGCGGGACATCTCAAGAGACCCAGTACTTC. This sequence encodes CASSGTSQETQYF. V and J are TRBV7-9 and TRBJ2-5; possibly TRBD1 for D (6 bases). Germline values: CDR1 SEHNR, CDR2 FQNEAQ (reference sequence). Trimming shortened V by 5 bases and J by 2 bases, and 9 bases separated the two germline ends. CDR3 length: 13 amino acids.

For this clone: Within the sample, other DNA sequences also encode this same CDR3. This chain connects TRBV18 to TRBJ1-3; 7 positions match TRBD1. Germline CDR1 and CDR2: KGHSH and LQKENI. V gave up 3 bases and J gave up 4 bases; unmatched junction bases: 3. The CDR3 runs to 14 residues. CDR3 coding DNA: TGTGCCAGCTCACCCGGGACAGCCGGAAACACCATATATTTT. This gives the protein CASSPGTAGNTIYF.

The chain carries TRBV5-1 and TRBJ1-5, with a weak D call TRBD1 (5 bases). CDR3 length: 20 amino acids. V lost 1 base to trimming and J lost 2 bases, with 25 bases between them. Germline CDR1 reads SGHRS; CDR2 reads YFSETQ. CDR3 sequence (DNA): TGCGCCAGCAGCTTGCCTCCGAAGGACACCGGCCTATTTGGCAATCAGCCCCAGCATTTT. It is translated as CASSLPPKDTGLFGNQPQHF.

The chain recombines TRBV29-1 with TRBJ1-4, with 8 nucleotides matching TRBD1. The ends lost 8 bases at V and 4 bases at J; junction bases unmatched: 6. This CDR3 comprises 13 residues. Germline CDR1 and CDR2: SQVTM and ANQGSEA. For the CDR3, the DNA is TGCAGCATCGGGACAGGCCTTAATGAAAAACTGTTTTTT. It specifies CSIGTGLNEKLFF.

This clone was seen only a few times. The chain recombines TRBV7-9 with TRBJ2-3, with a tentative D call TRBD1 (5 bases). This CDR3 is built from 13 residues. Trimming left V 5 bases short and J 4 bases short, with 10 bases between. Germline V CDR1 and CDR2: SEHNR, FQNEAQ (reference sequence). In nucleotides, the CDR3 is TGTGCCAGCAGCATAAGGGGTCCAGATACGCAGTATTTT. Protein sequence: CASSIRGPDTQYF.

DNA for the CDR3: TGTGCCAGTAGTATAAAACGGGGTTTGAAGGCTAATGAAAAACTGTTTTTT. As protein: CASSIKRGLKANEKLFF. V usage is TRBV19 and J usage is TRBJ1-4; unclear D gene. V was clipped by 2 bases and J by 3 bases, with 16 bases between them. The germline CDR1 and CDR2 sequences are LNHDA and SQIVND (reference sequence). The CDR3 is made up of 17 amino acids.

This clone showed up just a few times. V and J are TRBV30 and TRBJ1-2, with no clear D. Germline-derived CDR1 and CDR2 are GTSNPN and SVGIG (reference sequence). Trimming took 1 base from V and 2 from J, leaving 5 bases between them. This CDR3 has 12 residues. CDR3 loop: CAWSEENYGYTF. CDR3 DNA: TGTGCCTGGAGTGAGGAGAACTATGGCTACACCTTC.

J is TRBJ2-3 and V is TRBV7-9; D uncertain. The germline V gene encodes CDR1 SEHNR and CDR2 FQNEAQ (reference sequence). The CDR3 is 12 amino acids. The V gene lost 5 bases and the J gene lost 4 bases, with 7 bases spanning the gap. The DNA for the CDR3 is TGTGCCAGCAGCCTCCGTTCAGATACGCAGTATTTT. This gives the protein CASSLRSDTQYF. Together with reference TRBV7-9 and TRBJ2-3, the CDR3 gives the full variable domain: DTGVSQNPRHKITKRGQNVTFRCDPISEHNRLYWYRQTLGQGPEFLTYFQNEAQLEKSRLLSDRFSAERPKGSFSTLEIQRTEQGDSAMYLCASSLRSDTQYFGPGTRLTVL.

This clone was observed once. V and J are TRBV19 and TRBJ2-1, with D unresolved. Germline loops: CDR1 LNHDA, CDR2 SQIVND (reference sequence). Deletions cut 4 bases from V and 2 bases from J, with 6 bases between. The CDR3 sequence is 13 residues long. This CDR3 is CASSKGTYNEQFF. In DNA, the CDR3 is TGTGCCAGTAGTAAGGGAACCTACAATGAGCAGTTCTTC.

The chain combines TRBV6-8 with TRBJ1-1; D might be TRBD1 (6 bases). With 0 bases removed from V and 0 bases from J, the gap between germline ends came to 8 bases. CDR1 and CDR2 (germline): MNHGY, SAAAGT. The CDR3 runs to 15 residues. CDR3 sequence: CASSYSGGMNTEAFF. CDR3 DNA: TGTGCCAGCAGTTACTCAGGGGGGATGAACACTGAAGCTTTCTTT.

The rearrangement links TRBV10-2 to TRBJ1-2; TRBD1 matches at 10 bases. Per the germline V gene, CDR1 is WSHSY and CDR2 is SAAADI. V gave up 6 bases and J gave up 8 bases; unmatched junction bases: 9. The CDR3 is 14 amino acids. Here the CDR3 reads CASRDRGGLGGYTF. The CDR3 DNA is TGCGCCAGCAGGGACAGGGGGGGCCTCGGGGGCTACACCTTC.

This sequence joins TRBV7-9 and TRBJ2-7, with 8 bases fitting TRBD2. This CDR3 has 14 amino acids. Germline CDR1 and CDR2: SEHNR and FQNEAQ (reference sequence). V trimming: 5 bases; J trimming: 4 bases; junction bases outside the gene matches: 7. DNA of the CDR3: TGTGCCAGCAGCCCACTGGCGGGGGGTTACGAGCAGTACTTC. This gives the protein CASSPLAGGYEQYF. The full variable domain, with the rest looked up from reference TRBV7-9 and TRBJ2-7, is DTGVSQNPRHKITKRGQNVTFRCDPISEHNRLYWYRQTLGQGPEFLTYFQNEAQLEKSRLLSDRFSAERPKGSFSTLEIQRTEQGDSAMYLCASSPLAGGYEQYFGPGTRLTVT.